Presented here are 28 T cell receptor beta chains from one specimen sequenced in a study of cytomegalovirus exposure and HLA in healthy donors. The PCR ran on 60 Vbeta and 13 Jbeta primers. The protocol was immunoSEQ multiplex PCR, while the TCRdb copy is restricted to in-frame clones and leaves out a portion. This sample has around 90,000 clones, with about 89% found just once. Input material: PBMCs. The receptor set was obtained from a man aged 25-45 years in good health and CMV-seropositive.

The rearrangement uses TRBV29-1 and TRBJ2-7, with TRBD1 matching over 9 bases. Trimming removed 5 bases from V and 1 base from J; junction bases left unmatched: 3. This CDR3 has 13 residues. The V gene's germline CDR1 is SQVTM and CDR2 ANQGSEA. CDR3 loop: CSVTGQGSYEQYF. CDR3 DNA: TGCAGCGTTACGGGACAGGGATCCTACGAGCAGTACTTC.

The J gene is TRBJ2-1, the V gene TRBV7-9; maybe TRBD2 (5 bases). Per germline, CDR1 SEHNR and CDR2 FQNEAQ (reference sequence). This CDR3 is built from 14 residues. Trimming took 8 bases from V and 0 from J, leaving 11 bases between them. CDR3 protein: CASLAPSSYNEQFF. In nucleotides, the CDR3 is TGTGCCAGCCTAGCCCCTAGCTCCTACAATGAGCAGTTCTTC.

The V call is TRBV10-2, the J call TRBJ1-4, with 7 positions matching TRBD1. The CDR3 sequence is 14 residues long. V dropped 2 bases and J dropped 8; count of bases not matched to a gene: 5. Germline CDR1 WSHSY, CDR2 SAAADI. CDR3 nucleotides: TGCGCCAGCAGTGAGGACAGGGAAGGCGAAAAACTGTTTTTT. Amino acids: CASSEDREGEKLFF.

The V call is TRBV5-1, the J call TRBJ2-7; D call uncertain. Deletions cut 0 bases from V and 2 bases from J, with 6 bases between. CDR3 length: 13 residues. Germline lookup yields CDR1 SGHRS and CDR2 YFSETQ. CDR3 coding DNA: TGCGCCAGCAGCTTGGACGCAGCCTACGAGCAGTACTTC. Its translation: CASSLDAAYEQYF.

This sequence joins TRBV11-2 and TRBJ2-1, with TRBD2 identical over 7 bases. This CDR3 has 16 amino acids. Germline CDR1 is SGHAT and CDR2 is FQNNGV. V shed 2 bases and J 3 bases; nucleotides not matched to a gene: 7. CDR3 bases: TGTGCCAGCAGCTTATTAGGGAGGGGCGACTACAATGAGCAGTTCTTC. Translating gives CASSLLGRGDYNEQFF.

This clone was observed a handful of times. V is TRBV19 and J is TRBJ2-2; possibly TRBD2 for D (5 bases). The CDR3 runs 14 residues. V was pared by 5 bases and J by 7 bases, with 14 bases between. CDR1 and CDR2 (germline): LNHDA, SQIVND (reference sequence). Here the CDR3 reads CASSSGVGGGELFF. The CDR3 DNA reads TGTGCCAGTAGTTCCGGGGTCGGTGGCGGGGAGCTGTTTTTT.

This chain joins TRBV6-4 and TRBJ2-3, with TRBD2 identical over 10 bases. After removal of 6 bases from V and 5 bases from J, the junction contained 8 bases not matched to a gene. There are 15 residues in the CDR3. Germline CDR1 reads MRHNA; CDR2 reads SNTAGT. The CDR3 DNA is TGTGCCAGCAGCCCGCTAGCGGGAGAGGAAGATACGCAGTATTTT. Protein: CASSPLAGEEDTQYF.

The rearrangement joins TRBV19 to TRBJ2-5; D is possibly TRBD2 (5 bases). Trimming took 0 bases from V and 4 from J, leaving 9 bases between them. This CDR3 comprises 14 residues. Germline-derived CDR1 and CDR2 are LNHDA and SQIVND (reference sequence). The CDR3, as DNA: TGTGCCAGTAGTATAGACGGGATTCGAGAGACCCAGTACTTC. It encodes CASSIDGIRETQYF.

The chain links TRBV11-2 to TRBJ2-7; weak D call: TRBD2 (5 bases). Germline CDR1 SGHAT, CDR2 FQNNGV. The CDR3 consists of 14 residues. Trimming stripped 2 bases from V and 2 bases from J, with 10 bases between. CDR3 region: CASSLFPGTYEQYF. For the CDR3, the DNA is TGTGCCAGCAGCTTATTTCCGGGGACCTACGAGCAGTACTTC.

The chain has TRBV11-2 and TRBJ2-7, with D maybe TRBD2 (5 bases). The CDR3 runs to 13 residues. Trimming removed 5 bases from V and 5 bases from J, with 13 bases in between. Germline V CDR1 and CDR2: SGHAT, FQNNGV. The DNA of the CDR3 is TGTGCCAGCAGCCCAGGACCGGAGGACGAGCAGTACTTC. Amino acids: CASSPGPEDEQYF.

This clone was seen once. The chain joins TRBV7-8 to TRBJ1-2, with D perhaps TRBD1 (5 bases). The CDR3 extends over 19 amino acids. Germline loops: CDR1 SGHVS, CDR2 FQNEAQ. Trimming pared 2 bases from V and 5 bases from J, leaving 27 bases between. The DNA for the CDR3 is TGTGCCAGCAGCTTAAGGGCAGGGATCCCCTCGTATCTCCAATATGGCTACACCTTC. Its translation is CASSLRAGIPSYLQYGYTF. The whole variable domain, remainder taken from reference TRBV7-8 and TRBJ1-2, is GAGVSQSPRYKVAKRGQDVALRCDPISGHVSLFWYQQALGQGPEFLTYFQNEAQLDKSGLPSDRFFAERPEGSVSTLKIQRTQQEDSAVYLCASSLRAGIPSYLQYGYTFGSGTRLTVV.

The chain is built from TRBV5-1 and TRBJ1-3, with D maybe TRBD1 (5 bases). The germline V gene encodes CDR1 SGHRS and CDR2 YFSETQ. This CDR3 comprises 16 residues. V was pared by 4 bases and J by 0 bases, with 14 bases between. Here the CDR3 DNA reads TGCGCCAGCAGCCCAGGACAAGCTGCCTCTGGAAACACCATATATTTT. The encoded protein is CASSPGQAASGNTIYF.

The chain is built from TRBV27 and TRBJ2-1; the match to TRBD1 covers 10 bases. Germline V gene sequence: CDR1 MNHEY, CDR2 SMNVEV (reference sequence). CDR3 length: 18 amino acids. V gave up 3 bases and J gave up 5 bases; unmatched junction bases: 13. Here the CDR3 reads CASSLSYRDRGPNNEQFF. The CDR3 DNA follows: TGTGCCAGCAGTTTGTCGTACCGGGACAGGGGTCCAAACAATGAGCAGTTCTTC.

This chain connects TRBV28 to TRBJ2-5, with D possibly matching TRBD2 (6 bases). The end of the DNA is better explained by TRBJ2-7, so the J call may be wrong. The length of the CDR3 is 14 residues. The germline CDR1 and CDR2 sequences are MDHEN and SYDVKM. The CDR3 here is CASSIFSGVYEQYF. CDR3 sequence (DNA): TGTGCCAGCAGTATCTTTTCGGGAGTCTACGAGCAGTACTTC.

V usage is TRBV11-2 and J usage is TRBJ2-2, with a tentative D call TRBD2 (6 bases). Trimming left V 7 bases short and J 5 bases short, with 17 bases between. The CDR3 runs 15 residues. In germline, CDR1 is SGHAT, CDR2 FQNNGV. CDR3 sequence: CASTSFNRGTGELFF. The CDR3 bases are TGTGCCAGCACCTCTTTTAATCGGGGGACCGGGGAGCTGTTTTTT. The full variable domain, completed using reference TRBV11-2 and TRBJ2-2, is EAGVAQSPRYKIIEKRQSVAFWCNPISGHATLYWYQQILGQGPKLLIQFQNNGVVDDSQLPKDRFSAERLKGVDSTLKIQPAKLEDSAVYLCASTSFNRGTGELFFGEGSRLTVL.

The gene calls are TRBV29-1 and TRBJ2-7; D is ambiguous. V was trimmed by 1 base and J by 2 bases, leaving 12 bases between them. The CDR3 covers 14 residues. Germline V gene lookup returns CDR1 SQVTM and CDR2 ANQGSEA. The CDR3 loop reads CSVEARGTTYEQYF. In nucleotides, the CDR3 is TGCAGCGTTGAAGCTCGCGGCACTACCTACGAGCAGTACTTC.

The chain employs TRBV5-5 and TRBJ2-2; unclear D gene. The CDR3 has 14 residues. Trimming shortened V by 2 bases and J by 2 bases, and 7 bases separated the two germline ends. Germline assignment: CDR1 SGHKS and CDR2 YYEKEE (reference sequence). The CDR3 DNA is TGTGCCAGCAGCTTAACAGTAAACACCGGGGAGCTGTTTTTT. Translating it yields CASSLTVNTGELFF.

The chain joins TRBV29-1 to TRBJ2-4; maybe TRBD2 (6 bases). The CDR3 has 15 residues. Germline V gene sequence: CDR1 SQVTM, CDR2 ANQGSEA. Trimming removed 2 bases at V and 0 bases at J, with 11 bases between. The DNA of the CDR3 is TGCAGCGTTGAATTGCAGGGACTAGCCAAAAACATTCAGTACTTC. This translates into CSVELQGLAKNIQYF.

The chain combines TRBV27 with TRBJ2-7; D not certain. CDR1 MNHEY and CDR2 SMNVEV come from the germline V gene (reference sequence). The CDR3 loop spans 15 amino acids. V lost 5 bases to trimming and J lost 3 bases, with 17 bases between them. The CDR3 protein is CASSPWSVKFYEQYF. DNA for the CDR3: TGTGCCAGCAGTCCCTGGAGCGTTAAGTTCTACGAGCAGTACTTC.

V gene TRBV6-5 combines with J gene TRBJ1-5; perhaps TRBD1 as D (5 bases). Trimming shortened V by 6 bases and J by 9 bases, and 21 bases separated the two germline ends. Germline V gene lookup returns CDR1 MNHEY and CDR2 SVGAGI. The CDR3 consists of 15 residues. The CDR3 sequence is CASRRTSSRLGPQHF. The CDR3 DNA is TGTGCCAGCAGAAGGACAAGTAGTCGATTAGGGCCCCAGCATTTT.

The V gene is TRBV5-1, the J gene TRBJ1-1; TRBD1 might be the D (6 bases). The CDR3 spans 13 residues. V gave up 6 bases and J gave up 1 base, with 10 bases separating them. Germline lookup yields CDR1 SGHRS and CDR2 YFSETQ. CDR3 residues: CASTTQGNTEAFF. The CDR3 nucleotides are TGCGCCAGCACCACACAGGGGAACACTGAAGCTTTCTTT.

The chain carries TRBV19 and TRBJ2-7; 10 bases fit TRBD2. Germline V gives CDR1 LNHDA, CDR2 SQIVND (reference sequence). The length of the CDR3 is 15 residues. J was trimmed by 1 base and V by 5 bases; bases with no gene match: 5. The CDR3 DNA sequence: TGTGCCAGTAGTCCTCTAGCGGGAGCGTCCTACGAGCAGTACTTC. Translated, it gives CASSPLAGASYEQYF. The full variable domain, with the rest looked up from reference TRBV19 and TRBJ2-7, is DGGITQSPKYLFRKEGQNVTLSCEQNLNHDAMYWYRQDPGQGLRLIYYSQIVNDFQKGDIAEGYSVSREKKESFPLTVTSAQKNPTAFYLCASSPLAGASYEQYFGPGTRLTVT.

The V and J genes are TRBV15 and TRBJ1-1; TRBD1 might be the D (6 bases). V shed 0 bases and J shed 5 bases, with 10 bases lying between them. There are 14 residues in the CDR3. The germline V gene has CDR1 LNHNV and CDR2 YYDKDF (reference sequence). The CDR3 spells CATSRDEGVTEAFF. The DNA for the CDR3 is TGTGCCACCAGCAGAGATGAGGGGGTTACTGAAGCTTTCTTT.

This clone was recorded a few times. The CDR3: CASSPGLAGYEQYF. The CDR3 bases are TGCGCCAGCAGTCCGGGACTAGCGGGCTACGAGCAGTACTTC. V usage is TRBV10-1 and J usage is TRBJ2-7; 12 bases line up with TRBD2. CDR1 and CDR2 from the germline V gene are WNHNN and SYGVQD (reference sequence). The CDR3 contains 14 residues. V was pared by 5 bases and J by 3 bases, with 2 bases of the junction left unmatched.

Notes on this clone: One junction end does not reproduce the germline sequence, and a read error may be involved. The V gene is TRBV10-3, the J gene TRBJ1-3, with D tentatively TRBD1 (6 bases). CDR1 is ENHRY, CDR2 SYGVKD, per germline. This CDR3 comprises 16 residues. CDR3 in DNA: TGTGCCATCAGTGGAGGGACACCTAAATCTGGAAACACCGTATATTTT. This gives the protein CAISGGTPKSGNTVYF.

CDR3 in DNA: TGTGCCATCCAAAGGGAGACAGGGGGATTCTACGAGCAGTACTTC. It yields the protein CAIQRETGGFYEQYF. This chain connects TRBV28 to TRBJ2-7, with 9 bases that match TRBD1. With V trimmed by 10 bases and J by 3 bases, 13 bases remained unmatched. Germline V gene lookup returns CDR1 MDHEN and CDR2 SYDVKM. There are 15 residues in the CDR3. The whole variable domain, filled in from reference TRBV28 and TRBJ2-7, reads DVKVTQSSRYLVKRTGEKVFLECVQDMDHENMFWYRQDPGLGLRLIYFSYDVKMKEKGDIPEGYSVSREKKERFSLILESASTNQTSMYLCAIQRETGGFYEQYFGPGTRLTVT.

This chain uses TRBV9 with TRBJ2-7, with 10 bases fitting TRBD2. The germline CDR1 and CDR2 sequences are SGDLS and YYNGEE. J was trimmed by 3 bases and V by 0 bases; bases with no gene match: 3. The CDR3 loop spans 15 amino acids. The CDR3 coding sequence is TGTGCCAGCAGCGTAGCTAGCGGGGGAATCTACGAGCAGTACTTC. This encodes CASSVASGGIYEQYF.

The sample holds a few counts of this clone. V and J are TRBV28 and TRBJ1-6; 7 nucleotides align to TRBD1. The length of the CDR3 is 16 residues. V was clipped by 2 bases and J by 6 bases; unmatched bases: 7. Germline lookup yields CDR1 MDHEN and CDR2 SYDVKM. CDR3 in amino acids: CASSLDSTGPNSPLHF. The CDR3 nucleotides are TGTGCCAGCAGTTTAGATTCGACAGGGCCTAATTCACCCCTCCACTTT. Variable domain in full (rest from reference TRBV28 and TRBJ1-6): DVKVTQSSRYLVKRTGEKVFLECVQDMDHENMFWYRQDPGLGLRLIYFSYDVKMKEKGDIPEGYSVSREKKERFSLILESASTNQTSMYLCASSLDSTGPNSPLHFGNGTRLTVT.